Shown below are 32 T cell receptor beta chains from a single sample sequenced in a study of T cells in localized non-small cell lung cancer. The method was immunoSEQ multiplex PCR; TCRdb's version includes in-frame clones alone and lacks a portion of them. The data contain approximately 100,000 clones, roughly 91% of them singletons. The sample in question was PBMCs, obtained before any cancer treatment. These receptors came from a woman aged 35-75 years with stage II squamous cell lung carcinoma.

The chain carries TRBV28 and TRBJ2-7; D is possibly TRBD2 (5 bases). The germline V gene has CDR1 MDHEN and CDR2 SYDVKM. The CDR3 has 12 amino acids. Deletions cut 6 bases from V and 8 bases from J, with 14 bases between. CDR3 nucleotides: TGTGCCAGCAGCCCGAGGAGGCTGCAGCAGTACTTC. Amino acids: CASSPRRLQQYF.

This chain joins TRBV6-1 and TRBJ2-2; D ambiguous. The CDR3 contains 12 residues. Trimming left V 3 bases short and J 8 bases short, with 7 bases between. Germline V gene sequence: CDR1 MNHNS, CDR2 SASEGT. The CDR3: CASSDQWGELFF. The CDR3 DNA sequence: TGTGCCAGCAGTGACCAATGGGGGGAGCTGTTTTTT.

The chain employs TRBV19 and TRBJ1-5, with D possibly being TRBD1 (5 bases). The CDR3 has 14 residues. V was cut by 5 bases and J by 6 bases, with 14 bases left in between. CDR1 LNHDA and CDR2 SQIVND come from the germline V gene (reference sequence). The CDR3 coding sequence is TGTGCCAGTAGTGCGGGGGGAAGTGGTCAGCCCCAGCATTTT. It encodes CASSAGGSGQPQHF.

This chain uses TRBV19 with TRBJ1-5; TRBD1 might be the D (5 bases). V was trimmed by 5 bases and J by 2 bases, leaving 19 bases between them. The CDR3 sequence is 17 residues long. Germline assignment: CDR1 LNHDA and CDR2 SQIVND (reference sequence). The CDR3 is CASSPGWGFEGNQPQHF. DNA for the CDR3: TGTGCCAGTAGTCCAGGCTGGGGGTTTGAGGGCAATCAGCCCCAGCATTTT.

This chain connects TRBV30 to TRBJ2-1; possible D gene TRBD1, 6 bases. This CDR3 is 16 amino acids long. CDR1 GTSNPN and CDR2 SVGIG come from the germline V gene (reference sequence). V dropped 0 bases and J dropped 1 base, with 13 bases sitting between them. As DNA, the CDR3 is TGTGCCTGGAGTGTACTAGGAACAGGGTCCTACAATGAGCAGTTCTTC. It codes for CAWSVLGTGSYNEQFF.

This chain connects TRBV5-1 to TRBJ2-1; D is undetermined. V shed 5 bases and J shed 5 bases, with 14 bases lying between them. The germline gives CDR1 SGHRS, CDR2 YFSETQ. The CDR3 runs 14 residues. CDR3 nucleotide sequence: TGCGCCAGCAGACTCGCTTTTTCCAACAATGAGCAGTTCTTC. It codes for CASRLAFSNNEQFF. Full variable domain (rest looked up from reference TRBV5-1 and TRBJ2-1): KAGVTQTPRYLIKTRGQQVTLSCSPISGHRSVSWYQQTPGQGLQFLFEYFSETQRNKGNFPGRFSGRQFSNSRSEMNVSTLELGDSALYLCASRLAFSNNEQFFGPGTRLTVL.

The V gene is TRBV28, the J gene TRBJ1-5; 11 bases line up with TRBD1. The CDR3 runs 17 residues. Germline values: CDR1 MDHEN, CDR2 SYDVKM. The V gene end was trimmed by 5 bases and the J gene end by 2 bases; junction bases not matched to a gene: 8. The CDR3 protein is CASSRRTGGRGNQPQHF. CDR3 coding DNA: TGTGCCAGCAGTCGCCGGACAGGGGGCAGGGGCAATCAGCCCCAGCATTTT.

This sequence joins TRBV19 and TRBJ1-1; D is possibly TRBD1 (6 bases). This CDR3 has 13 residues. Germline-derived CDR1 and CDR2 are LNHDA and SQIVND (reference sequence). Trimming cost V 9 bases and J 3 bases, with 14 bases left between them. The CDR3 sequence: CASLRGGHTEAFF. As DNA, the CDR3 is TGTGCCAGCCTGAGGGGGGGACACACTGAAGCTTTCTTT. The full variable domain, completed using reference TRBV19 and TRBJ1-1, is DGGITQSPKYLFRKEGQNVTLSCEQNLNHDAMYWYRQDPGQGLRLIYYSQIVNDFQKGDIAEGYSVSREKKESFPLTVTSAQKNPTAFYLCASLRGGHTEAFFGQGTRLTVV.

The chain combines TRBV28 with TRBJ1-5; 7 bases match TRBD1. The trim removed 6 bases at V and 4 bases at J, leaving 3 bases unmatched. Germline V gene data show CDR1 as MDHEN and CDR2 as SYDVKM. There are 13 residues in the CDR3. CDR3 amino acids: CASRTGKNQPQHF. The DNA for the CDR3 is TGTGCCAGCAGGACAGGGAAGAATCAGCCCCAGCATTTT.

Relative to its sample, this clone is medium-sized (0.01 to 0.1%). The chain couples TRBV6-5 to TRBJ1-5, with TRBD1 as a possible D gene (5 bases). The germline CDR1 and CDR2 sequences are MNHEY and SVGAGI. Trimming removed 9 bases from V and 6 bases from J, with 12 bases in between. The CDR3 is 12 residues long. Written as DNA, the CDR3 is TGTGCCAGGGTCGGGGGGGGTCAGCCCCAGCATTTT. It is translated as CARVGGGQPQHF.

The J gene is TRBJ1-1, the V gene TRBV5-4, with D perhaps matching TRBD1 (5 bases). Trimming shortened V by 0 bases and J by 4 bases, and 7 bases separated the two germline ends. This CDR3 has 13 amino acids. The germline V gene has CDR1 SGHNT and CDR2 YYREEE (reference sequence). CDR3 region: CASSLGGGTEAFF. CDR3 DNA: TGTGCCAGCAGCTTGGGGGGCGGCACTGAAGCTTTCTTT.

Notes on this clone: The same CDR3 is also encoded by other DNA sequences in this sample. The rearrangement uses TRBV5-1 and TRBJ1-1; D is ambiguous. CDR3 length equals 14 residues. Germline-derived CDR1 and CDR2 are SGHRS and YFSETQ. V was trimmed by 2 bases and J by 1 base, leaving 9 bases between them. The CDR3 is CASSLGLPNTEAFF. The CDR3 DNA sequence: TGCGCCAGCAGCTTAGGGCTTCCGAACACTGAAGCTTTCTTT.

This chain uses TRBV28 with TRBJ2-7; D call uncertain. This CDR3 region has 11 residues. Deletions cut 11 bases from V and 6 bases from J, with 14 bases between. Germline V gene lookup returns CDR1 MDHEN and CDR2 SYDVKM. The CDR3 loop is CASNGPSEQYF. The CDR3 region has the DNA TGTGCCTCAAATGGGCCTAGCGAGCAGTACTTC. The full variable domain, completed using reference TRBV28 and TRBJ2-7, is DVKVTQSSRYLVKRTGEKVFLECVQDMDHENMFWYRQDPGLGLRLIYFSYDVKMKEKGDIPEGYSVSREKKERFSLILESASTNQTSMYLCASNGPSEQYFGPGTRLTVT.

The chain has TRBV5-1 and TRBJ1-1; 11 bases are shared with TRBD1. The germline V gene encodes CDR1 SGHRS and CDR2 YFSETQ. Losses at the gene ends were 4 bases for V and 10 bases for J; bases not matched to a gene: 9. This CDR3 is 14 amino acids long. The CDR3 region has the DNA TGCGCCAGCAGCGCCGATCCCGGGACAGGGGGAGCTTTCTTT. It translates to CASSADPGTGGAFF. Full variable domain (rest looked up from reference TRBV5-1 and TRBJ1-1): KAGVTQTPRYLIKTRGQQVTLSCSPISGHRSVSWYQQTPGQGLQFLFEYFSETQRNKGNFPGRFSGRQFSNSRSEMNVSTLELGDSALYLCASSADPGTGGAFFGQGTRLTVV.

The CDR3 DNA sequence: TGTGCCAGCAGTCCGGGACAGATTAGCAATCAGCCCCAGCATTTT. Its translation is CASSPGQISNQPQHF. The chain uses TRBV27 and TRBJ1-5, with TRBD1 matching 7 bases. V shed 5 bases and J 0 bases; nucleotides not matched to a gene: 4. The CDR3 has 15 amino acids. Germline V CDR1 and CDR2: MNHEY, SMNVEV (reference sequence).

This clone was counted once. This chain links TRBV21-1 with TRBJ2-1; TRBD2 is the table's D call, not checked against the DNA. TRBV21-1 represents a pseudogene. The CDR3 extends over 14 amino acids. The CDR3 nucleotides read TGTGCCGGACCCCTCCGGGAGTGGGACAATGAGCAGTTCTTC. It is translated as CAGPLREWDNEQFF.

The chain employs TRBV5-1 and TRBJ1-2; no definite D call. Germline V gives CDR1 SGHRS, CDR2 YFSETQ. Trimming removed 1 base at V and 4 bases at J, with 11 bases between. The CDR3 contains 14 residues. The CDR3 region has the DNA TGCGCCAGCAGCTTGCTAGAAGAGACCTATGGCTACACCTTC. Translating gives CASSLLEETYGYTF.

The genes are TRBV7-8 and TRBJ2-3; tentatively, D is TRBD1 or TRBD2 (5 bases each). From germline, CDR1 is SGHVS and CDR2 FQNEAQ. V dropped 2 bases and J dropped 2 bases, with 14 bases sitting between them. The length of the CDR3 is 16 residues. The CDR3 coding sequence is TGTGCCAGCAGCTTACCCTCGTCGGGGACCACAGATACGCAGTATTTT. Its translation is CASSLPSSGTTDTQYF.

The rearrangement links TRBV19 to TRBJ2-1; D not resolved. The V end was cut by 5 bases, the J end by 7 bases, with 9 bases between. The CDR3 contains 12 residues. Per the germline V gene, CDR1 is LNHDA and CDR2 is SQIVND (reference sequence). CDR3 sequence: CASSLIRNEQFF. As DNA, the CDR3 is TGTGCCAGTAGTTTAATCCGGAATGAGCAGTTCTTC.

This clone was recorded once. V gene TRBV6-5 combines with J gene TRBJ1-4; D is undetermined. The CDR3 is 15 residues long. Germline CDR1 reads MNHEY; CDR2 reads SVGAGI. Trimming left V 0 bases short and J 8 bases short, with 13 bases between. The CDR3 DNA is TGTGCCAGCAGTTACTCGGTGGCAGGTGGCGAAAAACTGTTTTTT. Protein: CASSYSVAGGEKLFF.

The chain uses TRBV4-1 and TRBJ2-1, with 9 bases fitting TRBD2. Germline V lookup: CDR1 MGHRA, CDR2 YSYEKL. CDR3 length: 15 residues. The J segment lost 3 bases and the V segment lost 4 bases, leaving 4 bases of the junction unmatched. Written as DNA, the CDR3 is TGCGCCAGCAGCCGACTAGCGGAGGGCTACAATGAGCAGTTCTTC. Amino acid sequence: CASSRLAEGYNEQFF.

This clone has only one observation. The rearrangement joins TRBV6-1 to TRBJ1-5; TRBD1 matches at 8 bases. V was clipped by 10 bases and J by 4 bases; unmatched bases: 3. The CDR3 covers 12 residues. Germline CDR1 and CDR2: MNHNS and SASEGT. The DNA of the CDR3 is TGTGCCATCACAGGGGGAAATCAGCCCCAGCATTTT. Translating gives CAITGGNQPQHF.

The V gene is TRBV5-1, the J gene TRBJ2-4; no reliable D call. V dropped 6 bases and J dropped 9 bases, with 22 bases sitting between them. The CDR3 sequence is 15 residues long. From germline, CDR1 is SGHRS and CDR2 YFSETQ. CDR3 amino acids: CASNPELPTGSIQYF. CDR3 in DNA: TGCGCCAGCAATCCGGAACTCCCCACGGGTTCCATTCAGTACTTC.

The chain recombines TRBV6-6 with TRBJ2-7; TRBD2 matches 8 bases. The CDR3 has 15 residues. Germline CDR1 MNHNY, CDR2 SVGAGI (reference sequence). Trimming cost V 6 bases and J 2 bases; bases outside gene matches: 9. CDR3 nucleotide sequence: TGTGCCAGCAGCTTATCGGGAGGGGGGCCCTACGAGCAGTACTTC. It encodes CASSLSGGGPYEQYF.

The genes are TRBV19 and TRBJ2-2, with a possible D match to TRBD1 (5 bases). Germline assignment: CDR1 LNHDA and CDR2 SQIVND (reference sequence). The CDR3 is 17 amino acids. V lost 6 bases and J lost 1, with 18 bases in between. DNA for the CDR3: TGTGCCAGTAGGGCTTATTTACTTGACAGGAACACCGGGGAGCTGTTTTTT. Translated, it gives CASRAYLLDRNTGELFF.

This sequence joins TRBV7-2 and TRBJ2-3; TRBD1 aligns across 8 bases. The germline CDR1 and CDR2 sequences are SGHTA and FQGNSA. This CDR3 is 14 amino acids long. V was clipped by 5 bases and J by 0 bases; unmatched bases: 1. The CDR3: CASSRDRSTDTQYF. DNA for the CDR3: TGTGCCAGCAGCCGGGACAGGAGCACAGATACGCAGTATTTT.

The chain has TRBV6-1 and TRBJ1-1; D gene ambiguous. V lost 8 bases to trimming and J lost 1 base, with 11 bases between them. This CDR3 comprises 13 residues. CDR1 is MNHNS, CDR2 SASEGT, per germline. CDR3 DNA sequence: TGTGCCAGCGCCGCCATGGGGAACACTGAAGCTTTCTTT. Translated: CASAAMGNTEAFF.

V is TRBV7-5 and J is TRBJ1-5; the table assigns TRBD1, which was not confirmed against the DNA. TRBV7-5 is recorded as a pseudogene. This CDR3 is 16 amino acids long. The CDR3, as DNA: TGTGCCAGAAGCTTAGCCAACGGACAGAAAAATCAGCCCCAGCATTTT. It encodes CARSLANGQKNQPQHF.

V and J are TRBV4-1 and TRBJ2-3; 8 nucleotides line up with TRBD1. Germline V gene sequence: CDR1 MGHRA, CDR2 YSYEKL. V trimming: 4 bases; J trimming: 0 bases; junction bases outside the gene matches: 6. CDR3 length: 16 amino acids. The CDR3 DNA reads TGCGCCAGCAGCCCTGGACAGGGTTATAGCACAGATACGCAGTATTTT. It translates to CASSPGQGYSTDTQYF.

The rearrangement links TRBV5-8 to TRBJ1-2, with 8 bases that match TRBD1. In germline, CDR1 is SGHTS, CDR2 YDEGEE. J lost 3 bases, V lost 2 bases, and 15 bases had no gene match. The CDR3 runs 18 residues. This CDR3 reads CASSLTQGARKGDYGYTF. The DNA for the CDR3 is TGTGCCAGCAGCTTAACCCAGGGGGCGAGGAAAGGAGACTATGGCTACACCTTC.

The chain links TRBV19 to TRBJ2-3; 10 bases align to TRBD2. Looked up from germline, CDR1 is LNHDA and CDR2 is SQIVND (reference sequence). This CDR3 contains 16 residues. V was pared by 3 bases and J by 6 bases, with 9 bases of the junction left unmatched. CDR3 bases: TGTGCCAGTAGTATCGGGCTAGCGGGAGTGAGGGATACGCAGTATTTT. Its protein product is CASSIGLAGVRDTQYF.

The chain employs TRBV5-1 and TRBJ2-2, with 12 bases lining up with TRBD2. The length of the CDR3 is 14 residues. The germline V gene encodes CDR1 SGHRS and CDR2 YFSETQ. The trim removed 6 bases at V and 7 bases at J, leaving 4 bases unmatched. DNA of the CDR3: TGCGCCAGCAAGACTAGCGGGAGTGGCGGGGAGCTGTTTTTT. Translated, it gives CASKTSGSGGELFF.